This TCR beta chain was recorded in a study of post-analysis software for immune sequencing data. This CDR3 is 15 amino acids long. Germline V gene sequence: CDR1 SGHDN, CDR2 FVKESK. V gave up 0 bases and J gave up 1 base, with 9 bases separating them. Built from TCR beta cDNA, the libraries had unique molecular identifiers in them. TCRdb processed the PCR reads anew with MiXCR; each CDR3 protein has one entry. The sample yields under 200,000 distinct CDR3 sequences, roughly 40% seen once. Material: blood, obtained after autologous hematopoietic stem cell transplantation. The rearrangement joins TRBV14 to TRBJ1-2; the D is unclear. The origin of this receptor is a girl aged 10 to 17 with multiple sclerosis. The CDR3 reads CASSQDRNSNYGYTF. The DNA for the CDR3 is TGTGCCAGCAGCCAAGATCGAAACAGTAACTATGGCTACACCTTC. Complete variable domain (other parts from reference TRBV14 and TRBJ1-2): EAGVTQFPSHSVIEKGQTVTLRCDPISGHDNLYWYRRVMGKEIKFLLHFVKESKQDESGMPNNRFLAERTGGTYSTLKVQPAELEDSGVYFCASSQDRNSNYGYTFGSGTRLTVV.